This entry lists 27 T cell receptor beta chains sequenced from one sample in a study of T-cell reconstitution after alpha-beta-depleted transplantation in children. General observations from the study: T-cell counts and diversity at one year post-transplant came mainly from newly produced T cells.

These TCRs are of unknown antigen specificity. Preparing the TCRbeta library involved the use of unique molecular identifiers. TCRdb re-analysed the PCR reads in MiXCR, keeping a single row per CDR3 protein. The data contain approximately 300,000 distinct CDR3 sequences, around 7.1% of them singletons. The sample was peripheral blood, taken 360 days after TCRalphabeta/CD19-depleted stem cell transplant. The receptors were gathered from a female patient between 2 and 15 years old who had a stem cell transplant for Fanconi anemia, so the T cells may come from the graft donor.

This clonotype appeared a few times. This sequence joins TRBV11-1 and TRBJ1-3, with D perhaps matching TRBD1 (5 bases). Trimming stripped 2 bases from V and 0 bases from J, with 26 bases between. The CDR3 contains 21 residues. CDR1 and CDR2 (germline): SGHAT, FQDESV (reference sequence). CDR3 nucleotide sequence: TGTGCCAGCAGCTTACGAGGGACCCCACCTCGGGCGTGGATCTCTGGAAACACCATATATTTT. Translating gives CASSLRGTPPRAWISGNTIYF. The whole variable domain, remainder taken from reference TRBV11-1 and TRBJ1-3, is EAEVAQSPRYKITEKSQAVAFWCDPISGHATLYWYRQILGQGPELLVQFQDESVVDDSQLPKDRFSAERLKGVDSTLKIQPAELGDSAMYLCASSLRGTPPRAWISGNTIYFGEGSWLTVV.

This clonotype was picked up many times. CDR3 sequence reads: CASSLASAGVADTQYF. The CDR3 nucleotides read TGTGCCAGCAGCTTAGCGTCAGCGGGGGTGGCAGATACGCAGTATTTT. The rearrangement uses TRBV7-2 and TRBJ2-3; TRBD2 matches at 8 bases. The CDR3 has 16 amino acids. V gave up 0 bases and J gave up 4 bases; unmatched junction bases: 6. The germline CDR1 and CDR2 sequences are SGHTA and FQGNSA. Full variable domain (missing parts from reference TRBV7-2 and TRBJ2-3): GAGVSQSPSNKVTEKGKDVELRCDPISGHTALYWYRQSLGQGLEFLIYFQGNSAPDKSGLPSDRFSAERTGGSVSTLTIQRTQQEDSAVYLCASSLASAGVADTQYFGPGTRLTVL.

This clonotype was detected a few times. The chain employs TRBV24-1 and TRBJ2-7, with D possibly TRBD2 on 6 matching bases. Germline V gives CDR1 KGHDR, CDR2 SFDVKD. V gave up 3 bases and J gave up 2 bases, with 19 bases separating them. CDR3 size: 17 residues. CDR3 sequence: CATSDPRDFLKPYEQYF. CDR3 DNA sequence: TGTGCCACCAGTGATCCCCGGGACTTTCTAAAACCCTACGAGCAGTACTTC.

This clonotype was recorded at least ten times. The rearrangement uses TRBV9 and TRBJ2-5, with D maybe TRBD2 (5 bases). CDR3 length: 13 amino acids. V was shortened by 0 bases and J by 3 bases, with 6 bases between the two germline ends. Germline-derived CDR1 and CDR2 are SGDLS and YYNGEE. CDR3 protein: CASSVGTEETQYF. Here the CDR3 DNA reads TGTGCCAGCAGCGTAGGGACTGAAGAGACCCAGTACTTC. Full variable domain (rest looked up from reference TRBV9 and TRBJ2-5): DSGVTQTPKHLITATGQRVTLRCSPRSGDLSVYWYQQSLDQGLQFLIQYYNGEERAKGNILERFSAQQFPDLHSELNLSSLELGDSALYFCASSVGTEETQYFGPGTRLLVL.

V is TRBV20-1 and J is TRBJ2-6; maybe TRBD1 (6 bases). Germline V lookup: CDR1 DFQATT, CDR2 SNEGSKA (reference sequence). This CDR3 region has 17 residues. Trimming took off 3 bases at V and 4 bases at J, with 19 bases between the two ends. The chain's CDR3 is CSARPIVTGYGANVLTF. Written as DNA, the CDR3 is TGCAGTGCTAGGCCTATCGTCACAGGGTACGGGGCCAACGTCCTGACTTTC.

This clonotype has more than one count but fewer than ten. The chain is built from TRBV5-1 and TRBJ2-5, with unresolved D. This CDR3 is built from 16 residues. Germline V gene data show CDR1 as SGHRS and CDR2 as YFSETQ. The V end lost 0 bases, the J end lost 2 bases, and 14 bases lay between the germline ends. DNA for the CDR3: TGCGCCAGCAGCTTGGCCGTCGGGCCGTGGCAAGAGACCCAGTACTTC. Amino acid sequence: CASSLAVGPWQETQYF.

This clonotype has at least ten counts. V gene TRBV20-1 combines with J gene TRBJ2-5; maybe TRBD2 (5 bases). V lost 5 bases and J 1 base, leaving 17 bases between the germline ends. The CDR3 runs 15 residues. Germline CDR1 is DFQATT and CDR2 is SNEGSKA (reference sequence). The CDR3 sequence: CSALRQRWSQETQYF. In DNA form, the CDR3 reads TGCAGTGCTCTTAGGCAGCGGTGGTCCCAAGAGACCCAGTACTTC.

This clonotype was observed at least ten times. The chain couples TRBV7-6 to TRBJ2-1; the D gene is possibly TRBD1 (6 bases). V lost 4 bases and J lost 8, with 18 bases in between. The CDR3 consists of 15 residues. Germline V lookup: CDR1 SGHVS, CDR2 FNYEAQ. Here the CDR3 reads CASSSSGSKGDEQFF. The DNA of the CDR3 is TGTGCCAGCAGCTCGTCGGGGTCCAAGGGGGATGAGCAGTTCTTC.

This clonotype appeared many times. The chain has TRBV14 and TRBJ1-1, with D possibly being TRBD1 (5 bases). The CDR3 length is 14 residues. Germline V gene data show CDR1 as SGHDN and CDR2 as FVKESK. The V end lost 5 bases, the J end lost 6 bases, and 16 bases lay between the germline ends. The CDR3 loop is CASSFYRLGAEAFF. The CDR3 DNA follows: TGTGCCAGCAGCTTTTACAGGTTGGGAGCTGAAGCTTTCTTT.

This sequence joins TRBV27 and TRBJ2-3, with 10 bases that match TRBD2. Germline values: CDR1 MNHEY, CDR2 SMNVEV (reference sequence). The CDR3 is made up of 16 amino acids. V dropped 2 bases and J dropped 4; count of bases not matched to a gene: 6. The CDR3 loop reads CASSLLAGVGSDTQYF. CDR3 DNA sequence: TGTGCCAGCAGTTTACTAGCGGGAGTTGGGTCAGATACGCAGTATTTT.

This clonotype was found many times. The chain uses TRBV28 and TRBJ2-3; D remains ambiguous. The CDR3 is made up of 12 amino acids. The ends were cut back, 1 base at V and 7 bases at J, with 6 bases in the middle. Germline CDR1 is MDHEN and CDR2 is SYDVKM. The DNA of the CDR3 is TGTGCCAGCAGTTTATCGGCGTATACGCAGTATTTT. Protein: CASSLSAYTQYF.

Only a few counts were recorded for this clonotype. As DNA, the CDR3 is TGTGCCAGCAGTTACGGACTAGCGGGGGGTCAGAACACCGGGGAGCTGTTTTTT. This codes for CASSYGLAGGQNTGELFF. This chain links TRBV6-5 with TRBJ2-2, with 14 bases aligning to TRBD2. This CDR3 has 18 residues. The junction had 3 bases not matched to a gene; V was cut back by 2 bases and J by 1 base. Germline CDR1 is MNHEY and CDR2 is SVGAGI.

At least ten counts were recorded for this clonotype. This chain uses TRBV6-5 with TRBJ2-2; D possibly uses TRBD1 or TRBD2 (7 bases each). Germline values: CDR1 MNHEY, CDR2 SVGAGI. The CDR3 contains 16 residues. V was shortened by 8 bases and J by 1 base, with 17 bases between the two germline ends. The CDR3 spells CASFYGGTVNTGELFF. DNA for the CDR3: TGTGCCAGCTTTTACGGGGGGACAGTGAACACCGGGGAGCTGTTTTTT.

This clonotype occurred many times. The chain joins TRBV4-2 to TRBJ2-7; 9 nucleotides line up with TRBD2. Looked up from germline, CDR1 is LGHNA and CDR2 is YNFKEQ. The CDR3 has 18 residues. V lost 1 base, J lost 2 bases, and 12 bases stayed unmatched. The CDR3 is CASSQGLAGLYEAYEQYF. As DNA, the CDR3 is TGTGCCAGCAGCCAAGGCCTAGCGGGGCTCTACGAGGCCTACGAGCAGTACTTC.

The chain links TRBV27 to TRBJ2-5; 12 bases match TRBD2. CDR1 and CDR2 from the germline V gene are MNHEY and SMNVEV (reference sequence). The ends lost 4 bases at V and 5 bases at J; junction bases unmatched: 5. The length of the CDR3 is 15 residues. CDR3 in DNA: TGTGCCAGCAGTTCAACTAGCGGGGGGTGGGAGACCCAGTACTTC. Protein: CASSSTSGGWETQYF.

The chain links TRBV18 to TRBJ1-4, with D possibly TRBD1 on 6 matching bases. The ends were cut back, 0 bases at V and 7 bases at J, with 15 bases in the middle. The CDR3 covers 16 residues. Germline assignment: CDR1 KGHSH and CDR2 LQKENI. The DNA of the CDR3 is TGTGCCAGCTCACCACCCTTCGGGGACAAGGGTGAAAAACTGTTTTTT. It codes for CASSPPFGDKGEKLFF.

This clonotype has a count of ten or more. This chain connects TRBV5-1 to TRBJ2-5; 7 bases are a match to TRBD1. This CDR3 has 15 residues. V trimming: 0 bases; J trimming: 2 bases; junction bases outside the gene matches: 4. In germline, CDR1 is SGHRS, CDR2 YFSETQ. CDR3 coding DNA: TGCGCCAGCAGCTTGGATGGCAGGGGGCAAGAGACCCAGTACTTC. Its protein is CASSLDGRGQETQYF.

In its sample, this clonotype was seen many times. The chain is built from TRBV7-2 and TRBJ2-3, with 7 bases aligning to TRBD2. V gave up 7 bases and J gave up 4 bases; unmatched junction bases: 8. This CDR3 spans 14 amino acids. Germline V lookup: CDR1 SGHTA, CDR2 FQGNSA. The DNA for the CDR3 is TGTGCCAGCACCATGGGGAGGGACGCAGATACGCAGTATTTT. Translated, it gives CASTMGRDADTQYF.

The chain links TRBV19 to TRBJ2-5, with 9 positions matching TRBD2. The V gene end was trimmed by 3 bases and the J gene end by 2 bases; junction bases not matched to a gene: 4. This CDR3 has 15 amino acids. Germline CDR1 and CDR2: LNHDA and SQIVND (reference sequence). The CDR3 nucleotides are TGTGCCAGTAGTATGAGCGGGGGGCTTCAAGAGACCCAGTACTTC. The encoded protein is CASSMSGGLQETQYF.

This clonotype was recorded many times. The V call is TRBV5-1, the J call TRBJ2-7, with D possibly TRBD2 on 6 matching bases. The V and J ends lost 3 bases and 0 bases respectively, with 7 bases between them. The length of the CDR3 is 13 residues. Germline V CDR1 and CDR2: SGHRS, YFSETQ. For the CDR3, the DNA is TGCGCCAGCAGCTGGGACTTCTCCTACGAGCAGTACTTC. Amino acid sequence: CASSWDFSYEQYF.

The sample holds many counts of this clonotype. The chain is built from TRBV6-4 and TRBJ2-1; D could derive from TRBD1 or TRBD2 (5 bases each). V was pared by 3 bases and J by 5 bases, with 8 bases between. The CDR3 consists of 13 residues. Germline assignment: CDR1 MRHNA and CDR2 SNTAGT. The CDR3 loop reads CASSEGTNNEQFF. The CDR3 DNA is TGTGCCAGCAGTGAGGGGACCAACAATGAGCAGTTCTTC.

This clonotype came up a few times. The CDR3: CASSEGGGNQPQHF. In nucleotides, the CDR3 is TGTGCCAGCAGTGAGGGGGGAGGCAATCAGCCCCAGCATTTT. The chain employs TRBV6-4 and TRBJ1-5; D may be TRBD1 (5 bases). Germline V gives CDR1 MRHNA, CDR2 SNTAGT. The CDR3 is 14 amino acids. The V gene lost 3 bases and the J gene lost 2 bases, with 8 bases spanning the gap.

Notes on this clonotype: An end of the junction differs from the germline gene, which may be a read error. This chain joins TRBV7-3 and TRBJ2-5; TRBD1 might be the D (6 bases). Per the germline V gene, CDR1 is SGHTA and CDR2 is FQGTGA. This CDR3 spans 13 amino acids. CDR3 bases: TGTGCCAGCAGCCCAGGGGTCCAAGGGACCCAGTACTTC. Its translation: CASSPGVQGTQYF.

In this sample, this clonotype turned up a few times. The chain links TRBV7-8 to TRBJ1-5, with D maybe TRBD1 (5 bases). Trimming shortened V by 4 bases and J by 0 bases, and 16 bases separated the two germline ends. Looked up from germline, CDR1 is SGHVS and CDR2 is FQNEAQ. This CDR3 has 17 amino acids. The CDR3, as DNA: TGTGCCAGCAGCTCGACCGGGGCCCCAAATAGCAATCAGCCCCAGCATTTT. This codes for CASSSTGAPNSNQPQHF.

This clonotype came up many times. Here the CDR3 reads CASSQAVGPYEQYF. Here the CDR3 DNA reads TGTGCCAGCAGCCAGGCCGTCGGCCCCTACGAGCAGTACTTC. The chain is built from TRBV3-1 and TRBJ2-7, with D uncertain. Trimming shortened V by 3 bases and J by 2 bases, and 11 bases separated the two germline ends. The CDR3 covers 14 residues. Germline V gene sequence: CDR1 LGHDT, CDR2 YNNKEL (reference sequence).

This clonotype was found a few times. The CDR3 region is CASSLGVDATNEKLFF. As DNA, the CDR3 is TGCGCCAGCAGCTTAGGGGTGGATGCAACTAATGAAAAACTGTTTTTT. This chain links TRBV5-1 with TRBJ1-4; TRBD1 might be the D (5 bases). CDR1 and CDR2 (germline): SGHRS, YFSETQ. The CDR3 is made up of 16 amino acids. Trimming stripped 2 bases from V and 0 bases from J, with 11 bases between.

This clonotype was counted a few times. The rearrangement links TRBV20-1 to TRBJ2-3; 14 bases line up with TRBD2. Germline V CDR1 and CDR2: DFQATT, SNEGSKA (reference sequence). The CDR3 length is 18 residues. The junction had 7 bases not matched to a gene; V was cut back by 0 bases and J by 2 bases. The CDR3 nucleotides are TGCAGTGCTAGAGATCAAGGGACTAGCGGGAGAGACACAGATACGCAGTATTTT. Translated, it gives CSARDQGTSGRDTDTQYF.